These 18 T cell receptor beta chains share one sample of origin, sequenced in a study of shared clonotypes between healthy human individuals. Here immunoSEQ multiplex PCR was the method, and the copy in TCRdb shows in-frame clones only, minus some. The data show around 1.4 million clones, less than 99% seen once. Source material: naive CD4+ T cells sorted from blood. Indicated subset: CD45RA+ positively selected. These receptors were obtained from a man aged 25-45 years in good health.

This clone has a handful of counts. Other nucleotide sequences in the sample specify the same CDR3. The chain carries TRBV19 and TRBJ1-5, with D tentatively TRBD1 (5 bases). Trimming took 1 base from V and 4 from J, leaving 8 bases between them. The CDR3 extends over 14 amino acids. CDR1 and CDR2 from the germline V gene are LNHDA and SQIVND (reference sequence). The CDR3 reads CASSIGQYNQPQHF. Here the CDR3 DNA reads TGTGCCAGTAGTATAGGACAGTATAATCAGCCCCAGCATTTT. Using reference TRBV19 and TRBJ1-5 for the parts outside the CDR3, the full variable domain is DGGITQSPKYLFRKEGQNVTLSCEQNLNHDAMYWYRQDPGQGLRLIYYSQIVNDFQKGDIAEGYSVSREKKESFPLTVTSAQKNPTAFYLCASSIGQYNQPQHFGDGTRLSIL.

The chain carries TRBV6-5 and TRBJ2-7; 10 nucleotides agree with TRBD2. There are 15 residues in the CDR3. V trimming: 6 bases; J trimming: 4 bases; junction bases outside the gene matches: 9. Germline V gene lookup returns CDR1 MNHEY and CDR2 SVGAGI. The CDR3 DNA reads TGTGCCAGCAGGGGTCTAGCGGGAGTAGGTTACGAGCAGTACTTC. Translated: CASRGLAGVGYEQYF.

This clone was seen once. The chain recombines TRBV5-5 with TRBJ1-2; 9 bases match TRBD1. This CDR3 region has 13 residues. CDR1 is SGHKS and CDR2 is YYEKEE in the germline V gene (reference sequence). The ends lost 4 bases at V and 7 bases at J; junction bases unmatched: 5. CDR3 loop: CASSLGQGFGYTF. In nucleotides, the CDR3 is TGTGCCAGCAGCCTAGGACAGGGGTTTGGCTACACCTTC.

The CDR3 loop reads CASSPEAGGQETQYF. The CDR3 nucleotides read TGTGCCAGCAGCCCAGAAGCAGGGGGACAAGAGACCCAGTACTTC. The chain combines TRBV7-9 with TRBJ2-5, with 7 bases aligning to TRBD1. The CDR3 length is 15 residues. Per the germline V gene, CDR1 is SEHNR and CDR2 is FQNEAQ (reference sequence). After removal of 5 bases from V and 2 bases from J, the junction contained 8 bases not matched to a gene.

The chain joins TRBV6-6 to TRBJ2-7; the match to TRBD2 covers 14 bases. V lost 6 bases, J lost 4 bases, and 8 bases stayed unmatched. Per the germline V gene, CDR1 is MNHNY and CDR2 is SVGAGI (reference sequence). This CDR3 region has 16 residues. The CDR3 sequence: CASSRLAGGSVYEQYF. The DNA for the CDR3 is TGTGCCAGCAGCCGACTAGCGGGAGGGAGTGTGTACGAGCAGTACTTC.

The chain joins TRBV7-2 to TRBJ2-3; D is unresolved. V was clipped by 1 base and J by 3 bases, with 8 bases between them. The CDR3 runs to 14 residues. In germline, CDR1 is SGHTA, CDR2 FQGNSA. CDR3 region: CASSLGLGTDTQYF. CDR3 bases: TGTGCCAGCAGCTTAGGACTGGGGACAGATACGCAGTATTTT.

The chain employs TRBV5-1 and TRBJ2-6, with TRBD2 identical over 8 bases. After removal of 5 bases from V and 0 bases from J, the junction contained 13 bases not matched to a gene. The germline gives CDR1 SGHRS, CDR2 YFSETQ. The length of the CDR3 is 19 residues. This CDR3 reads CASRQVTSGPGSGANVLTF. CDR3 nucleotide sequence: TGCGCCAGCAGACAAGTTACTAGCGGTCCTGGCTCTGGGGCCAACGTCCTGACTTTC.

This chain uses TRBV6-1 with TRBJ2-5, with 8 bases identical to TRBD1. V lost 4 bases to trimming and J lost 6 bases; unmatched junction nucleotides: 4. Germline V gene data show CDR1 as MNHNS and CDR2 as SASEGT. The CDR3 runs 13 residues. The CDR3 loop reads CASSGQGAKTQYF. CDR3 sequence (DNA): TGTGCCAGCAGTGGTCAGGGGGCGAAGACCCAGTACTTC.

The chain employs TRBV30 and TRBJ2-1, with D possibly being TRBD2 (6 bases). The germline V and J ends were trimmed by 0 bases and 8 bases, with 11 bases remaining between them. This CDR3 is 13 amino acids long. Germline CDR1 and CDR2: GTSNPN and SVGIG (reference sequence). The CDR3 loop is CAWSVDGGYEQFF. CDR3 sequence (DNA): TGTGCCTGGAGTGTCGATGGGGGGTATGAGCAGTTCTTC.

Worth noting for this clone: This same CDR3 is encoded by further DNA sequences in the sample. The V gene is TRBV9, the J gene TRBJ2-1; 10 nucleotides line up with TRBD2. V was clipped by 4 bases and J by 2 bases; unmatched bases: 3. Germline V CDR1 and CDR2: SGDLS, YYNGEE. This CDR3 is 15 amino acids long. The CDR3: CASSFGLAAYNEQFF. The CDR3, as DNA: TGTGCCAGCAGCTTCGGACTAGCGGCCTACAATGAGCAGTTCTTC.

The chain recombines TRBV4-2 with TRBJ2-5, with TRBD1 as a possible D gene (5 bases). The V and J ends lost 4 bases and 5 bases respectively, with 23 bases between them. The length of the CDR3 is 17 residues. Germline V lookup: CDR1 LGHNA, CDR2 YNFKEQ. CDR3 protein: CASSPEWSAAGRETQYF. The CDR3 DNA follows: TGTGCCAGCAGCCCGGAGTGGTCCGCGGCAGGGCGGGAGACCCAGTACTTC.

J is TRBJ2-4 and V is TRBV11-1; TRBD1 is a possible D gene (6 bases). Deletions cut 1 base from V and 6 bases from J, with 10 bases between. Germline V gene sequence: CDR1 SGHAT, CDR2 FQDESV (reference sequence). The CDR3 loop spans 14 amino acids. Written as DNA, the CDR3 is TGTGCCAGCAGCTTAGACAGGGCGGTAAACATTCAGTACTTC. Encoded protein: CASSLDRAVNIQYF.

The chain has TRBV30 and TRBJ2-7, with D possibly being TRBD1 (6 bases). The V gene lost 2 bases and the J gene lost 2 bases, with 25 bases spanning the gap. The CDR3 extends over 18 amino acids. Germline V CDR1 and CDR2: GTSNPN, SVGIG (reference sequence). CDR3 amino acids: CAWSYKLRGKQRPYEQYF. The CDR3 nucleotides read TGTGCCTGGAGTTATAAATTAAGGGGGAAACAGCGCCCCTACGAGCAGTACTTC.

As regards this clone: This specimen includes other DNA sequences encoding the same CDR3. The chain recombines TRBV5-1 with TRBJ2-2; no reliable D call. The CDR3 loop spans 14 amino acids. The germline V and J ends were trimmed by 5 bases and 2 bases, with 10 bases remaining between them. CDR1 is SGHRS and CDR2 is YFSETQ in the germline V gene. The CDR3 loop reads CASSRNGNTGELFF. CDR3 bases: TGCGCCAGCAGTAGGAACGGAAACACCGGGGAGCTGTTTTTT. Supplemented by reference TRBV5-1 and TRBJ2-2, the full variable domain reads KAGVTQTPRYLIKTRGQQVTLSCSPISGHRSVSWYQQTPGQGLQFLFEYFSETQRNKGNFPGRFSGRQFSNSRSEMNVSTLELGDSALYLCASSRNGNTGELFFGEGSRLTVL.

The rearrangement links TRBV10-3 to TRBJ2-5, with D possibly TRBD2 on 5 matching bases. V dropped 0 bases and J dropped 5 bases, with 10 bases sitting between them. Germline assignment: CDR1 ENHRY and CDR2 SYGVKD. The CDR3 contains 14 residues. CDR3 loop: CAISESAGLETQYF. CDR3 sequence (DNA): TGTGCCATCAGTGAGTCGGCAGGACTGGAGACCCAGTACTTC.

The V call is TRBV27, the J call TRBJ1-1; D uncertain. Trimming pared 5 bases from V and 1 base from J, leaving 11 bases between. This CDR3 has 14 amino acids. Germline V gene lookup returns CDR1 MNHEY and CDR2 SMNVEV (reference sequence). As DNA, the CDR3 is TGTGCCAGCAGTCTCAGAGACCCGAACACTGAAGCTTTCTTT. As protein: CASSLRDPNTEAFF.

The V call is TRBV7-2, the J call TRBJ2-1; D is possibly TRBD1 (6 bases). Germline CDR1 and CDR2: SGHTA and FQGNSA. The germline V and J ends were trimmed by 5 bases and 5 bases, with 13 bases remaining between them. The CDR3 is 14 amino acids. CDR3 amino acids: CASSTPRTDNEQFF. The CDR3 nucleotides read TGTGCCAGCAGCACACCGAGGACAGACAATGAGCAGTTCTTC.

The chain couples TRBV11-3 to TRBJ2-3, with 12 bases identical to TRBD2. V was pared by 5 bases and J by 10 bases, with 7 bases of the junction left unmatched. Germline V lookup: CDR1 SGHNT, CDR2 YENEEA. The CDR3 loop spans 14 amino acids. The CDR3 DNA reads TGTGCCAGCAGCAAACTAGCGGGAGGTGGGCCGCAGTATTTT. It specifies CASSKLAGGGPQYF.